A selection of T cell receptor beta chains follows, all from one sample in a study of T-cell reconstitution after alpha-beta-depleted transplantation in children. A single record per CDR3 protein comes from TCRdb applying MiXCR to the PCR reads. The sample has 700,000 to 850,000 distinct CDR3 sequences; roughly 15% are singletons. Sample: PBMCs, mostly from graft donor cells, taken 360 days after TCRalphabeta/CD19-depleted stem cell transplant. All receptors come from a male patient between 10 and 17 years old who had a stem cell transplant for acute lymphoblastic leukemia, so the T cells may come from the graft donor. CDR3s leave out the opening cysteine and the closing phenylalanine or tryptophan.

V gene: TRBV27; CDR3 length: 11; J gene: TRBJ2-1; CDR3 protein: ASSYPALGMQF
V gene: TRBV24-1; CDR3 length: 13; J gene: TRBJ1-1; CDR3 protein: ATSDPRQGVTEAF
V gene: TRBV7-3; CDR3 length: 12; J gene: TRBJ2-3; CDR3 protein: ASSLSGGPNTQY
V gene: TRBV19; CDR3 length: 13; J gene: TRBJ2-4; CDR3 protein: ASSPRRATENIQY
V gene: TRBV7-2; CDR3 length: 13; J gene: TRBJ2-7; CDR3 protein: ASSSPVADVYEQY
V gene: TRBV6-4; CDR3 length: 10; J gene: TRBJ2-1; CDR3 protein: ASSDSLSEQF
V gene: TRBV2; CDR3 length: 12; J gene: TRBJ2-1; CDR3 protein: ASRRTGGWNEQF
V gene: TRBV28; CDR3 length: 18; J gene: TRBJ2-5; CDR3 protein: ASLRGLVPLHAPRQETQY
V gene: TRBV12-3/TRBV12-4; CDR3 length: 13; J gene: TRBJ1-1; CDR3 protein: ASSFDRGQSTEAF
V gene: TRBV15; CDR3 length: 12; J gene: TRBJ1-2; CDR3 protein: ATSREGQGIFYT
V gene: TRBV29-1; CDR3 length: 12; J gene: TRBJ2-5; CDR3 protein: SVVDGLAGETQY
V gene: TRBV9; CDR3 length: 13; J gene: TRBJ2-7; CDR3 protein: ASSVGLPSSYEQY
V gene: TRBV5-5; CDR3 length: 12; J gene: TRBJ2-7; CDR3 protein: ASSLARQFYEQY
V gene: TRBV5-1; CDR3 length: 13; J gene: TRBJ2-4; CDR3 protein: ASSLVSGSQNIQY
V gene: TRBV10-2; CDR3 length: 13; J gene: TRBJ2-7; CDR3 protein: ASSESTGISYEQY
V gene: TRBV27; CDR3 length: 14; J gene: TRBJ1-1; CDR3 protein: ASSYRQGAWNTEAF
V gene: TRBV11-2; CDR3 length: 15; J gene: TRBJ2-5; CDR3 protein: ASSLEVMRTSEKTQY
V gene: TRBV18; CDR3 length: 11; J gene: TRBJ2-3; CDR3 protein: ASCPDAIDTQY
V gene: TRBV5-1; CDR3 length: 13; J gene: TRBJ1-1; CDR3 protein: ASSRTGRRDTEAF
V gene: TRBV27; CDR3 length: 12; J gene: TRBJ1-1; CDR3 protein: ASSFDGGIPEAF
V gene: TRBV9; CDR3 length: 15; J gene: TRBJ2-7; CDR3 protein: ASSVRGSTWAGYEQY
V gene: TRBV10-3; CDR3 length: 11; J gene: TRBJ2-7; CDR3 protein: ATRDTATYEQY
V gene: TRBV11-2; CDR3 length: 13; J gene: TRBJ2-7; CDR3 protein: ASSRPDRGGHEQY
V gene: TRBV2; CDR3 length: 13; J gene: TRBJ1-3; CDR3 protein: ASSLTGLSGNTIY
V gene: TRBV5-1; CDR3 length: 14; J gene: TRBJ1-1; CDR3 protein: ASSFLGWGKNTEAF
V gene: TRBV5-1; CDR3 length: 16; J gene: TRBJ2-1; CDR3 protein: ASSLSGGSGIWANEQF
V gene: TRBV7-6; CDR3 length: 13; J gene: TRBJ2-2; CDR3 protein: ASSPQGTGTGELF
V gene: TRBV12-3/TRBV12-4; CDR3 length: 11; J gene: TRBJ2-7; CDR3 protein: ASINTGLGEQY
V gene: TRBV10-3; CDR3 length: 12; J gene: TRBJ2-5; CDR3 protein: AISLQKIQETQY
V gene: TRBV7-2; CDR3 length: 11; J gene: TRBJ1-2; CDR3 protein: ASSYRAHYGYT
V gene: TRBV19; CDR3 length: 18; J gene: TRBJ2-3; CDR3 protein: ASSLRTSGSIMSFTDTQY
V gene: TRBV12-3/TRBV12-4; CDR3 length: 13; J gene: TRBJ2-7; CDR3 protein: ASSATSALTWEQY
V gene: TRBV2; CDR3 length: 11; J gene: TRBJ1-1; CDR3 protein: ASAGGADTEAF
V gene: TRBV5-1; CDR3 length: 12; J gene: TRBJ2-1; CDR3 protein: ASSLAPGSTEQF
V gene: TRBV30; CDR3 length: 12; J gene: TRBJ2-7; CDR3 protein: AWSDVAYNYEQY
V gene: TRBV6-1; CDR3 length: 14; J gene: TRBJ2-5; CDR3 protein: ASLKIGGRAGETQY
V gene: TRBV7-9; CDR3 length: 13; J gene: TRBJ2-3; CDR3 protein: ASSSGTGAADTQY
V gene: TRBV7-3; CDR3 length: 12; J gene: TRBJ2-5; CDR3 protein: ASIFGSRAETQY
V gene: TRBV28; CDR3 length: 10; J gene: TRBJ1-1; CDR3 protein: ATKRGGTEAF
V gene: TRBV5-1; CDR3 length: 12; J gene: TRBJ2-7; CDR3 protein: ASSLGVTSYEQY
V gene: TRBV25-1; CDR3 length: 14; J gene: TRBJ2-7; CDR3 protein: ASSDPGTGVFIEQY